This T cell receptor (beta chain) was documented in a study of blood T cell repertoires in COVID-19 (dated by TCRdb to 2018 to 2021). Describing the broader study: The collaborator samples originated in the United States, Italy and Spain and spanned the acute and convalescent phases of COVID-19. The prospective study material was composed of cDNA or gDNA derived from T cells, B-cell-depleted T cells, or PBMCs. Subjects who had been exposed to COVID-19, were actively infected with it, or had recovered from it provided the deeply sampled blood TCRbeta repertoires that made up the dataset. The repertoires were made available in a free public database intended to serve as a resource for research on the immune response to SARS-CoV-2. Samples came from the ongoing ImmuneRACE study (first 160 participants) plus 1,254 subjects from 6 global collaborators. A de-identified subject ID, COVID-19 status, age in years and sex were almost always included in the sample metadata. HLA class I and class II types, where available, came from metadata supplied by the sample provider rather than from assay-based typing.

Participants in the prospective study were aged roughly 18 to 100 years, lived in under 30 United States geographic areas, and enrolled through a virtual design. Cohort assignment in the prospective study relied on participant-reported clinical history from a screening survey and a study questionnaire. For ImmuneRACE Cohort 3, a participant was defined as recovered based on two consecutive negative NP/OP PCR tests, clearance by a healthcare professional, or resolution of symptoms. Mobile phlebotomists in the prospective study collected whole blood, serum and a nasopharyngeal or oropharyngeal swab from every participant. Additional blood draws and questionnaires over a roughly two-month period could optionally be provided by prospective study participants. Blood samples from the prospective study were shipped frozen or at room temperature prior to DNA extraction. The paper as a whole reports these results and caveats: The quantity of clinical and demographic metadata differed by source and by participant and was supplied without curation.

The CDR3 has 14 amino acids, counting the end cysteine and phenylalanine. Only CDR3 DNA is held: 42 bases, read in frame from base 1. The V end gives up 6 bases and the J end 2 bases, leaving 6 bases in the junction not matched to a gene. CDR1 and CDR2 are drawn from the germline V gene: ENHRY, SYGVKD. The immunoSEQ Assay, a bias-controlled multiplex PCR, was used to amplify TCRbeta CDR3 regions from genomic DNA. On the authors' methods: The number of nucleated cells in each sample was estimated from the amplification of reference gene primers within the assay. Sequence reads were collapsed and filtered to measure the absolute abundance of every unique TCRbeta CDR3 rearrangement. For each sample, productive Simpson clonality was calculated by taking the square root of Simpson's diversity index across productive rearrangements. TCRdb retrieved this table from immuneACCESS and kept in-frame rearrangements only. Not all clones are present; in checked studies, unresolved V genes account for under half, and no reason is known for the remainder. That table gives V, J and clone size, and the DNA gave D and trimming. The sample table contains 300,000 to 350,000 clones; only one count was recorded for approximately 85% of them. The ten largest clones add up to 2.2% of the sample.

For this clone: This receptor's antigen is unknown. No much larger clone exists at a distance of one base, and base qualities are not known.

Sequenced sample: PBMCs or T cells enriched from blood (not recorded which). Rearrangement joined TRBV10-3 to TRBJ1-2; a stretch of 7 junction bases matches TRBD1. This sequence was found in a man in his thirties or forties who had recovered from COVID-19. The CDR3 in this case is CAIRKGQENYGYTF. The sequenced DNA: TGTGCCATCAGGAAAGGACAGGAAAACTATGGCTACACCTTC.